Below, one T cell receptor beta chain is given with its context. Its antigen is currently unknown. In the CD4+ fraction, cells were divided into CD45RA+ naive and CD45RA-negative memory subsets. Assay: immunoSEQ multiplex PCR; the TCRdb copy retains only in-frame clones and omits some. The sample has roughly 2,300,000 clones; just under 95% are singletons. The data are from a study of shared clonotypes between healthy human individuals. Study context: There were three CD4 naive, three CD4 memory, two CD8 naive and one CD8 memory plates per donor. Study observations and caveats: The represented genetic and exposure-history diversity was limited by the small number of donors.

The CDR3 spans 15 residues. CDR1 and CDR2 (germline): MNHEY, SVGAGI. Deletions cut 6 bases from V and 0 bases from J, with 12 bases between. Sequencing used naive CD4+ T cells from PBMCs. The subset denotes: CD45RA+ positively selected. This chain links TRBV6-5 with TRBJ1-3, with D perhaps TRBD1 (6 bases). This TCR was sampled from a man younger than 35 in good health. Some clones in this sample may be carry-over from other donors' samples. Here the CDR3 reads CASRPDRTSGNTIYF. CDR3 bases: TGTGCCAGCAGGCCCGACAGGACCTCTGGAAACACCATATATTTT.